These 21 T cell receptor beta chains were sequenced from one sample in a study of OX40 agonist ivuxolimab in advanced cancers. Libraries were prepared by immunoSEQ multiplex PCR; TCRdb keeps only in-frame clonotypes and omits some of them. Of nearly 60,000 clones listed, approximately 88% are singletons. The specimen was CD4+ or CD8+ T cells sorted from blood, collected in a trial of the OX40 agonist ivuxolimab. Source of these receptors: an adult with an advanced solid tumor such as melanoma, head and neck, liver or kidney cancer.

The chain recombines TRBV7-2 with TRBJ2-3; D tentatively fits TRBD1 or TRBD2 (5 bases each). This CDR3 comprises 15 residues. Germline lookup yields CDR1 SGHTA and CDR2 FQGNSA. With 5 bases removed from V and 9 bases from J, the gap between germline ends came to 21 bases. This CDR3 reads CASSPYWGEGATQYF. Here the CDR3 DNA reads TGTGCCAGCAGCCCTTACTGGGGCGAGGGAGCGACGCAGTATTTT.

This clone was found a few times. The chain combines TRBV4-2 with TRBJ2-5; 8 bases line up with TRBD2. The V segment lost 1 base and the J segment 5 bases; nucleotides outside the gene matches: 9. This CDR3 contains 16 residues. Germline V lookup: CDR1 LGHNA, CDR2 YNFKEQ. The CDR3 here is CASSQVYSGAVETQYF. For the CDR3, the DNA is TGTGCCAGCAGCCAAGTCTATAGCGGGGCCGTTGAGACCCAGTACTTC.

CDR3 DNA sequence: TGTGCCAGCTCACCTCCGACAGGGGGCCTTGAGACCCAGTACTTC. Encoded protein: CASSPPTGGLETQYF. The chain recombines TRBV18 with TRBJ2-5, with 10 bases lining up with TRBD1. The V segment lost 3 bases and the J segment 5 bases; nucleotides outside the gene matches: 6. Per the germline V gene, CDR1 is KGHSH and CDR2 is LQKENI. The CDR3 has 15 residues.

The CDR3 spells CASSLDLAGAWETQYF. CDR3 sequence (DNA): TGTGCCAGCAGCTTAGATTTGGCGGGAGCGTGGGAGACCCAGTACTTC. V gene TRBV11-2 combines with J gene TRBJ2-5; the match to TRBD2 covers 7 bases. V lost 0 bases to trimming and J lost 5 bases; unmatched junction nucleotides: 9. Germline CDR1 and CDR2: SGHAT and FQNNGV. The CDR3 has 16 residues.

The rearrangement joins TRBV30 to TRBJ1-1; D remains unclear. The germline V gene has CDR1 GTSNPN and CDR2 SVGIG (reference sequence). The CDR3 consists of 13 residues. V lost 4 bases and J lost 1, with 10 bases in between. The CDR3 nucleotides are TGTGCCTGGAAAGGCACTGCGAACACTGAAGCTTTCTTT. Translated: CAWKGTANTEAFF.

This clone has a single count. The chain recombines TRBV29-1 with TRBJ2-6; 7 bases fit TRBD1. The CDR3 contains 16 residues. CDR1 and CDR2 from the germline V gene are SQVTM and ANQGSEA. Unmatched junction bases numbered 2, after V lost 0 bases and J lost 0 bases. CDR3 residues: CSVEEQGLSGANVLTF. In DNA, the CDR3 is TGCAGCGTTGAAGAACAGGGGCTCTCTGGGGCCAACGTCCTGACTTTC.

The chain joins TRBV27 to TRBJ1-2; D possibly corresponds to TRBD1 (6 bases). Between the trimmed V and J ends, which lost 6 bases and 7 bases, there was a span of 15 bases. CDR3 length: 13 amino acids. Germline V lookup: CDR1 MNHEY, CDR2 SMNVEV (reference sequence). CDR3 residues: CASRPGVGSGYTF. The CDR3 bases are TGTGCCAGCAGGCCAGGGGTAGGGAGTGGCTACACCTTC.

The CDR3 DNA sequence: TGTGCCAGCAGTGAATTGTACGGCAGAACCTACGAGCAGTACTTC. It translates to CASSELYGRTYEQYF. The genes are TRBV6-1 and TRBJ2-7, with no clear D. V was clipped by 2 bases and J by 2 bases, with 13 bases between them. CDR3 length equals 15 residues. Germline CDR1 reads MNHNS; CDR2 reads SASEGT.

This clone was detected only a few times. CDR3 residues: CAWSVALNTEAFF. In nucleotides, the CDR3 is TGTGCCTGGAGTGTAGCCCTAAACACTGAAGCTTTCTTT. This rearrangement joins TRBV30 to TRBJ1-1; D call uncertain. Germline lookup yields CDR1 GTSNPN and CDR2 SVGIG (reference sequence). The CDR3 totals 13 residues. V lost 0 bases to trimming and J lost 2 bases, with 7 bases between them.

The chain employs TRBV19 and TRBJ1-4, with 7 positions matching TRBD1. Germline assignment: CDR1 LNHDA and CDR2 SQIVND (reference sequence). This CDR3 is 16 amino acids long. Trimming removed 4 bases from V and 5 bases from J; junction bases left unmatched: 10. The CDR3 nucleotides read TGTGCCAGTAGTACACGCATTCAGACAGGGAATGAAAAACTGTTTTTT. It codes for CASSTRIQTGNEKLFF.

This sequence joins TRBV4-1 and TRBJ1-2; 9 bases agree with TRBD1. J was trimmed by 4 bases and V by 6 bases; bases with no gene match: 9. The CDR3 runs to 15 residues. In germline, CDR1 is MGHRA, CDR2 YSYEKL. CDR3 DNA sequence: TGCGCCAGCAGGGAAGGACAGGGGTCGAGCTATGGCTACACCTTC. It is translated as CASREGQGSSYGYTF.

This clone was observed a few times. This chain connects TRBV2 to TRBJ1-2; D not certain. CDR1 and CDR2 (germline): SNHLY, FYNNEI. The germline V and J ends were trimmed by 1 base and 4 bases, with 4 bases remaining between them. The CDR3 sequence is 12 residues long. Written as DNA, the CDR3 is TGTGCCAGCAGTGAAGAGTCCTATGGCTACACCTTC. This gives the protein CASSEESYGYTF.

The chain links TRBV18 to TRBJ2-7, with D perhaps matching TRBD2 (5 bases). This CDR3 has 13 residues. Per the germline V gene, CDR1 is KGHSH and CDR2 is LQKENI. V was trimmed by 5 bases and J by 3 bases, leaving 11 bases between them. CDR3 nucleotides: TGTGCCAGCTCATCAGAGGGTTTCTACGAGCAGTACTTC. This translates into CASSSEGFYEQYF.

The V and J genes are TRBV6-6 and TRBJ1-1, with D unclear. The CDR3 contains 12 residues. Deletions cut 9 bases from V and 3 bases from J, with 11 bases between. CDR1 is MNHNY, CDR2 SVGAGI, per germline (reference sequence). DNA of the CDR3: TGTGCCAGTTGCAAGGTCGACACTGAAGCTTTCTTT. Residues: CASCKVDTEAFF.

V is TRBV7-9 and J is TRBJ2-7, with D hard to call. The CDR3 sequence is 15 residues long. The germline V and J ends were trimmed by 3 bases and 6 bases, with 18 bases remaining between them. Germline CDR1 reads SEHNR; CDR2 reads FQNEAQ (reference sequence). For the CDR3, the DNA is TGTGCCAGCAGCTTTGGTGGGTCGGGCATCAGCGAGCAGTACTTC. It specifies CASSFGGSGISEQYF.

The J gene is TRBJ1-2, the V gene TRBV1. TRBV1 is termed a pseudogene. The CDR3 is 14 amino acids. CDR3 sequence: CTSSPPVGSYGYTF. As DNA, the CDR3 is TGCACCAGCAGTCCCCCGGTAGGATCCTATGGCTACACCTTC.

The J gene is TRBJ2-6, the V gene TRBV23-1; TRBD1 matches 7 bases. TRBV23-1 is identified as an open reading frame with a role that is uncertain. With V trimmed by 1 base and J by 0 bases, 9 bases remained unmatched. There are 19 residues in the CDR3. The chain's CDR3 is CASSQCRQGDHSGANVLTF. The CDR3 bases are TGCGCCAGCAGTCAATGTCGACAGGGAGATCACTCTGGGGCCAACGTCCTGACTTTC.

The V and J genes are TRBV6-1 and TRBJ2-1, with a weak D call TRBD2 (5 bases). This CDR3 region has 12 residues. The germline V gene has CDR1 MNHNS and CDR2 SASEGT. Trimming pared 5 bases from V and 8 bases from J, leaving 10 bases between. The CDR3 sequence is CASSPAEDEQFF. For the CDR3, the DNA is TGTGCCAGCAGTCCCGCGGAGGATGAGCAGTTCTTC.

V is TRBV5-5 and J is TRBJ1-3; D unclear. V gave up 6 bases and J gave up 4 bases, with 17 bases separating them. This CDR3 is built from 15 residues. CDR1 and CDR2 from the germline V gene are SGHKS and YYEKEE (reference sequence). The chain's CDR3 is CASIDSPGSGNTIYF. In DNA, the CDR3 is TGTGCCAGCATCGATTCCCCGGGCAGCGGAAACACCATATATTTT.

The chain employs TRBV2 and TRBJ2-1; D perhaps matches TRBD2 (5 bases). Germline CDR1 and CDR2: SNHLY and FYNNEI. V was shortened by 6 bases and J by 10 bases, with 10 bases between the two germline ends. CDR3 length: 11 amino acids. The CDR3 DNA is TGTGCCAGCAGATACGGAGGAGAGCAGTTCTTC. This translates into CASRYGGEQFF.

This clone showed up just once. One junction end does not reproduce the germline sequence, and a read error may be involved. J is TRBJ1-2 and V is TRBV18; tentative D call: TRBD1 (5 bases). This CDR3 contains 14 residues. Germline CDR1 and CDR2: KGHSH and LQKENI. The CDR3 loop is CASSPGPRDGGFAF. CDR3 nucleotides: TGTGCCAGCTCACCAGGGCCCCGGGACGGAGGTTTCGCCTTC.